Shown below are 28 T cell receptor beta chains from a single sample sequenced in a study of PD-1 blockade in classical Hodgkin lymphoma. Time point: cycle 4 day 1 (C4D1), after about 6 weeks of nivolumab. All patients relapsed after autologous stem cell transplantation, and brentuximab vedotin exposure varied. Profiling relied on immunoSEQ multiplex PCR, and the TCRdb table lists in-frame clones only, not all of them. Among 75,000 to 95,000 clones listed, under 85% were seen once. The sequencing used peripheral blood mononuclear cells (PBMCs), collected before the fourth cycle of nivolumab. The receptors here all came from a human donor with classical Hodgkin lymphoma.

Judged by abundance, this clone is medium-sized. The chain has TRBV7-6 and TRBJ1-6; D is unresolved. Trimming pared 5 bases from V and 4 bases from J, leaving 12 bases between. CDR3 length equals 15 residues. In germline, CDR1 is SGHVS, CDR2 FNYEAQ. The CDR3 loop is CASSDLDGYNSPLHF. Here the CDR3 DNA reads TGTGCCAGCAGCGATCTGGATGGGTATAATTCACCCCTCCACTTT. The variable domain in full, completed from reference TRBV7-6 and TRBJ1-6, reads GAGVSQSPRYKVTKRGQDVALRCDPISGHVSLYWYRQALGQGPEFLTYFNYEAQQDKSGLPNDRFSAERPEGSISTLTIQRTEQRDSAMYRCASSDLDGYNSPLHFGNGTRLTVT.

The rearrangement joins TRBV27 to TRBJ1-1; D gene uncertain. CDR3 size: 13 residues. Per the germline V gene, CDR1 is MNHEY and CDR2 is SMNVEV (reference sequence). Trimming removed 4 bases at V and 2 bases at J, with 8 bases between. The CDR3 here is CASSSRANTEAFF. CDR3 DNA: TGTGCCAGCAGTTCAAGAGCAAACACTGAAGCTTTCTTT.

The chain has TRBV19 and TRBJ2-7; 9 nucleotides match TRBD1. There are 15 residues in the CDR3. The germline V gene encodes CDR1 LNHDA and CDR2 SQIVND (reference sequence). V gave up 5 bases and J gave up 2 bases; unmatched junction bases: 7. CDR3 sequence (DNA): TGTGCCAGTAGTCGAAGGACAGGGGAAGCCTACGAGCAGTACTTC. Its protein product is CASSRRTGEAYEQYF.

This chain links TRBV5-6 with TRBJ2-4; weak D call: TRBD1 (5 bases). CDR1 and CDR2 from the germline V gene are SGHDT and YYEEEE. Trimming took 1 base from V and 8 from J, leaving 13 bases between them. The CDR3 runs to 14 residues. The CDR3 coding sequence is TGTGCCAGCAGCTTGTTCCAGGGTGTTGACATTCAGTACTTC. It specifies CASSLFQGVDIQYF.

The chain employs TRBV10-3 and TRBJ2-7, with 7 bases matching TRBD1. Germline V lookup: CDR1 ENHRY, CDR2 SYGVKD. This CDR3 has 12 amino acids. V dropped 6 bases and J dropped 3; count of bases not matched to a gene: 2. CDR3 DNA: TGTGCCATCAGCCGGGACAGCTACGAGCAGTACTTC. It encodes CAISRDSYEQYF.

The rearrangement joins TRBV6-6 to TRBJ2-7; unclear D gene. CDR1 and CDR2 from the germline V gene are MNHNY and SVGAGI (reference sequence). Trimming removed 5 bases at V and 1 base at J, with 9 bases between. This CDR3 comprises 13 residues. CDR3 DNA sequence: TGTGCCAGCAGTGCGACGATTTCCTACGAGCAGTACTTC. Translation gives CASSATISYEQYF.

The V and J genes are TRBV5-1 and TRBJ2-7; D possibly matches TRBD1 or TRBD2 (7 bases each). The germline V gene has CDR1 SGHRS and CDR2 YFSETQ. Trimming removed 4 bases from V and 2 bases from J, with 19 bases in between. This CDR3 has 16 amino acids. CDR3 sequence: CASSGERDSSTYEQYF. The CDR3 nucleotides read TGCGCCAGCAGCGGGGAGCGGGACAGCTCAACCTACGAGCAGTACTTC.

This sequence joins TRBV10-3 and TRBJ1-1; D is undetermined. In germline, CDR1 is ENHRY, CDR2 SYGVKD. The V end was cut by 0 bases, the J end by 1 base, with 6 bases between. The CDR3 has 14 amino acids. The CDR3 loop reads CAISESVGNTEAFF. The CDR3 nucleotides are TGTGCCATCAGTGAGTCGGTCGGGAACACTGAAGCTTTCTTT.

This chain uses TRBV28 with TRBJ2-1, with TRBD2 matching 10 bases. Germline lookup yields CDR1 MDHEN and CDR2 SYDVKM. The V and J ends lost 5 bases and 3 bases, in that order; junction bases with no gene match: 7. CDR3 length equals 16 residues. In DNA, the CDR3 is TGTGCCAGCAGTATCGTAGCGGGAGGATACTACAATGAGCAGTTCTTC. This sequence encodes CASSIVAGGYYNEQFF.

CDR3 protein: CASNQGNYGYTF. The CDR3 DNA is TGTGCCAGCAACCAGGGCAATTATGGCTACACCTTC. The J gene is TRBJ1-2, the V gene TRBV25-1, with D maybe TRBD1 (5 bases). The germline V gene has CDR1 MGHDK and CDR2 SYGVNS. CDR3 length: 12 residues. The V gene lost 7 bases and the J gene lost 5 bases, with 11 bases spanning the gap.

The chain recombines TRBV10-1 with TRBJ1-5, with 7 bases that match TRBD1. The ends lost 8 bases at V and 4 bases at J; junction bases unmatched: 5. CDR3 length: 13 amino acids. Germline CDR1 reads WNHNN; CDR2 reads SYGVQD (reference sequence). DNA for the CDR3: TGCGCCAGCGGACAGACAGGGAATCAGCCCCAGCATTTT. It specifies CASGQTGNQPQHF.

The V call is TRBV6-5, the J call TRBJ2-1; D is uncertain. The CDR3 is 14 amino acids. Germline assignment: CDR1 MNHEY and CDR2 SVGAGI. Trimming removed 2 bases from V and 9 bases from J, with 14 bases in between. The CDR3 DNA reads as TGTGCCAGCAGTTACCGAGGACGGTCGGGTGAGCAGTTCTTC. Translating gives CASSYRGRSGEQFF.

This CDR3 is CASSLRGAVYEQYF. The DNA of the CDR3 is TGTGCCAGCAGCCTCCGGGGGGCAGTCTACGAGCAGTACTTC. The chain recombines TRBV6-6 with TRBJ2-7, with D possibly TRBD2 on 7 matching bases. The V gene lost 6 bases and the J gene lost 3 bases, with 15 bases spanning the gap. The CDR3 runs 14 residues. Germline assignment: CDR1 MNHNY and CDR2 SVGAGI (reference sequence).

The chain links TRBV10-3 to TRBJ2-7, with D hard to call. This CDR3 is 14 amino acids long. V gave up 6 bases and J gave up 2 bases, with 14 bases separating them. In germline, CDR1 is ENHRY, CDR2 SYGVKD. CDR3 DNA sequence: TGTGCCATCAGGGGAACTGACTCGCCCTACGAGCAGTACTTC. This gives the protein CAIRGTDSPYEQYF.

The gene calls are TRBV27 and TRBJ2-5; 9 bases map to TRBD1. With V trimmed by 7 bases and J by 5 bases, 5 bases remained unmatched. CDR1 is MNHEY and CDR2 is SMNVEV in the germline V gene (reference sequence). There are 13 residues in the CDR3. CDR3 sequence: CASKTGGSETQYF. The CDR3 nucleotides are TGTGCCAGCAAAACAGGGGGCAGTGAGACCCAGTACTTC.

The V and J genes are TRBV5-4 and TRBJ2-2, with TRBD2 matching over 10 bases. CDR3 size: 18 residues. V dropped 5 bases and J dropped 2; count of bases not matched to a gene: 12. Germline values: CDR1 SGHNT, CDR2 YYREEE (reference sequence). CDR3 amino acids: CASSHRTSGTQNTGELFF. For the CDR3, the DNA is TGTGCCAGCAGTCATCGGACTAGCGGAACACAAAACACCGGGGAGCTGTTTTTT.

This chain uses TRBV5-1 with TRBJ2-7; tentatively, D is TRBD1 (5 bases). The V gene lost 1 base and the J gene lost 4 bases, with 12 bases spanning the gap. The germline V gene has CDR1 SGHRS and CDR2 YFSETQ. This CDR3 is 14 amino acids long. The chain's CDR3 is CASSLRVRDYEQYF. DNA for the CDR3: TGCGCCAGCAGCTTGAGGGTCAGGGATTACGAGCAGTACTTC.

The rearrangement uses TRBV7-6 and TRBJ2-1; 7 nucleotides match TRBD2. This CDR3 contains 15 residues. Per the germline V gene, CDR1 is SGHVS and CDR2 is FNYEAQ. After removal of 5 bases from V and 6 bases from J, the junction contained 10 bases not matched to a gene. The CDR3 bases are TGTGCCAGCAGCCCGATTGAAGGGACTACCAATGAGCAGTTCTTC. Protein sequence: CASSPIEGTTNEQFF.

A single count supports this clone. The chain employs TRBV10-3 and TRBJ2-3, with D unclear. Germline V gene lookup returns CDR1 ENHRY and CDR2 SYGVKD. Trimming stripped 7 bases from V and 0 bases from J, with 11 bases between. This CDR3 has 14 amino acids. CDR3 coding DNA: TGTGCCATCAAGGCTTTATCTAGCACAGATACGCAGTATTTT. It is translated as CAIKALSSTDTQYF.

This clone was recorded once. The V call is TRBV29-1, the J call TRBJ2-2; D may be TRBD1 or TRBD2 (5 bases each). Trimming shortened V by 8 bases and J by 4 bases, and 14 bases separated the two germline ends. The CDR3 contains 13 residues. Germline CDR1 reads SQVTM; CDR2 reads ANQGSEA. CDR3 DNA: TGCAGCACCTCCGGGACGGTCACCGGGGAGCTGTTTTTT. Translating gives CSTSGTVTGELFF.

The chain has TRBV10-3 and TRBJ2-7; D is perhaps TRBD1 or TRBD2 (5 bases each). The CDR3 length is 14 residues. V lost 2 bases and J 7 bases, leaving 15 bases between the germline ends. Germline CDR1 and CDR2: ENHRY and SYGVKD. As DNA, the CDR3 is TGTGCCATCAGTGAGACGGATCGGGGCCGAGAGCAGTACTTC. Its translation is CAISETDRGREQYF.

The chain uses TRBV13 and TRBJ2-3, with D unclear. The CDR3 spans 11 residues. V dropped 2 bases and J dropped 6 bases, with 3 bases sitting between them. Germline CDR1 is PRHDT and CDR2 is FYEKMQ (reference sequence). The CDR3 protein is CASSLLDTQYF. The DNA of the CDR3 is TGTGCCAGCAGCTTATTGGATACGCAGTATTTT. Variable domain in full (rest from reference TRBV13 and TRBJ2-3): AAGVIQSPRHLIKEKRETATLKCYPIPRHDTVYWYQQGPGQDPQFLISFYEKMQSDKGSIPDRFSAQQFSDYHSELNMSSLELGDSALYFCASSLLDTQYFGPGTRLTVL.

This chain uses TRBV6-6 with TRBJ2-7; 10 bases are shared with TRBD1. The CDR3 runs to 15 residues. The junction had 3 bases not matched to a gene; V was cut back by 3 bases and J by 1 base. Per the germline V gene, CDR1 is MNHNY and CDR2 is SVGAGI (reference sequence). The CDR3 loop is CASSYPGQGSYEQYF. CDR3 nucleotides: TGTGCCAGCAGTTATCCGGGACAGGGGTCCTACGAGCAGTACTTC.

The J gene is TRBJ2-3, the V gene TRBV5-1, with 11 bases matching TRBD2. The CDR3 has 16 amino acids. V shed 4 bases, J shed 2 bases, and the junction held 6 bases outside the gene matches. Germline-derived CDR1 and CDR2 are SGHRS and YFSETQ. The CDR3: CASSKGTSGDTDTQYF. CDR3 sequence (DNA): TGCGCCAGCAGCAAAGGGACTAGCGGCGACACAGATACGCAGTATTTT.

The chain carries TRBV14 and TRBJ2-1, with D tentatively TRBD2 (6 bases). The germline V gene has CDR1 SGHDN and CDR2 FVKESK. V lost 3 bases, J lost 3 bases, and 9 bases lay in between. The CDR3 is 14 residues long. CDR3: CASSHRRGYNEQFF. CDR3 sequence (DNA): TGTGCCAGCAGCCATAGGCGGGGCTACAATGAGCAGTTCTTC. The full variable domain, completed using reference TRBV14 and TRBJ2-1, is EAGVTQFPSHSVIEKGQTVTLRCDPISGHDNLYWYRRVMGKEIKFLLHFVKESKQDESGMPNNRFLAERTGGTYSTLKVQPAELEDSGVYFCASSHRRGYNEQFFGPGTRLTVL.

The chain carries TRBV11-2 and TRBJ2-2; D is perhaps TRBD1 or TRBD2 (5 bases each). CDR3 length equals 14 residues. V lost 5 bases and J lost 5, with 12 bases in between. Per the germline V gene, CDR1 is SGHAT and CDR2 is FQNNGV. DNA for the CDR3: TGTGCCAGCAGCAGGGGACCTACGACCGGGGAGCTGTTTTTT. The encoded protein is CASSRGPTTGELFF.

Worth noting for this clone: Other DNA sequences of this sample code for an identical CDR3. The V gene is TRBV10-3, the J gene TRBJ2-5; no clear D. CDR1 ENHRY and CDR2 SYGVKD come from the germline V gene. CDR3 size: 13 residues. With 2 bases removed from V and 1 base from J, the gap between germline ends came to 5 bases. CDR3 sequence: CAISEGPQETQYF. The DNA of the CDR3 is TGTGCCATCAGTGAGGGACCCCAAGAGACCCAGTACTTC.

V usage is TRBV30 and J usage is TRBJ1-2, with D perhaps matching TRBD1 (5 bases). Germline assignment: CDR1 GTSNPN and CDR2 SVGIG (reference sequence). Between the trimmed V and J ends, which lost 1 base and 8 bases, there was a span of 11 bases. The CDR3 is 12 amino acids. Here the CDR3 reads CAWSGAGTGYTF. In DNA form, the CDR3 reads TGTGCCTGGAGTGGGGCAGGGACGGGCTACACCTTC.